The clone carrying this T cell receptor (beta chain) appeared many times. The data are from a study of OX40 agonist ivuxolimab in advanced cancers. Germline CDR1 is GTSNPN and CDR2 is SVGIG (reference sequence). V lost 2 bases to trimming and J lost 7 bases, with 9 bases between them. This CDR3 is 13 amino acids long. Some clones are missing from TCRdb's copy, which holds only in-frame ones; the method was immunoSEQ multiplex PCR. This sample yields some 76,000 clones, of which about 82% are seen a single time; around 2% belongs to the top ten. This sequence originates from an adult with an advanced solid tumor such as melanoma, head and neck, liver or kidney cancer. The chain employs TRBV30 and TRBJ1-6; D not resolved. Sequenced material: CD4+ or CD8+ T cells sorted from blood, taken in a trial of the OX40 agonist ivuxolimab. The CDR3 spells CAWSPNRNSPLHF. CDR3 DNA sequence: TGTGCCTGGAGTCCGAATAGGAATTCACCCCTCCACTTT.